This entry features one TCR beta chain sequence. Its antigen is unidentified. This specimen belongs to a study of shared clonotypes between healthy human individuals. Overall study results and limits: Around 5.3% of naive CD4 clonotypes were shared across a few donors. Estimated richness was generally greater in naive than memory subsets.

Authors' methods: Junction-only sequences without quality scores came from ImmunoSEQ, so filtering differed. Clones were read by immunoSEQ multiplex PCR, and TCRdb kept only the in-frame ones, dropping some. That table is the source of V, J and clone size, and D and trimming were worked out from the DNA. The sample includes roughly 2,300,000 clones, 85% to 95% seen only once; the top ten take 0.37%. The J segment lost 6 bases and the V segment lost 10 bases, leaving 15 bases of the junction unmatched. Per germline, CDR1 WSHSY and CDR2 SAAADI. The CDR3 totals 14 residues. The sequence was obtained from a man aged 18 to 30 in good health. Some clones in this sample may be carry-over from other donors' samples. Sample: naive CD4+ T cells from PBMCs. The subset is: CD45RA+ positively selected. This chain connects TRBV10-2 to TRBJ2-7, with 7 bases lining up with TRBD1. CDR3 in amino acids: CATTLTGAILEQYF. In nucleotides, the CDR3 is TGCGCCACAACCCTAACAGGGGCGATTCTCGAGCAGTACTTC.